Below, 7 T cell receptor beta chains from the same sample are listed, as sequenced in a study of patients and donors after allogeneic stem cell transplantation. TCRdb reprocessed the RT-PCR reads via MiXCR and lists one record per CDR3 protein. Of about 110,000 distinct CDR3 sequences in the sample, less than 45% were seen once. The source material was blood, either unsorted or a sorted T cell fraction (not recorded which). These receptors came from a human donor who was either an allogeneic HSCT recipient or a stem cell or donor lymphocyte infusion donor (not recorded which). It is not recorded whose cells these are; they may come from a transplant donor.

There are a few counts of this clonotype. The chain recombines TRBV20-1 with TRBJ2-2; 8 bases are shared with TRBD2. The CDR3 runs to 15 residues. The germline V gene has CDR1 DFQATT and CDR2 SNEGSKA (reference sequence). V dropped 5 bases and J dropped 2; count of bases not matched to a gene: 7. In nucleotides, the CDR3 is TGCAGTGCTCCTTATAGCGGGAAAAACACCGGGGAGCTGTTTTTT. Encoded protein: CSAPYSGKNTGELFF.

The gene calls are TRBV7-2 and TRBJ1-1; D is uncertain. The germline V and J ends were trimmed by 2 bases and 4 bases, with 14 bases remaining between them. Germline assignment: CDR1 SGHTA and CDR2 FQGNSA. The CDR3 runs to 15 residues. The CDR3 reads CASSLLRRRGTEAFF. In nucleotides, the CDR3 is TGTGCCAGCAGCTTATTGCGCCGACGGGGCACTGAAGCTTTCTTT.

This sequence joins TRBV7-2 and TRBJ2-2; 7 bases are a match to TRBD1. CDR1 and CDR2 from the germline V gene are SGHTA and FQGNSA. Trimming took 10 bases from V and 5 from J; bases not matched to a gene: 7. The CDR3 is 13 amino acids. DNA for the CDR3: TGTGCCACTCGGACAGGAAGGACCGGGGAGCTGTTTTTT. This codes for CATRTGRTGELFF.

This clonotype was seen more than once but under ten times. V usage is TRBV2 and J usage is TRBJ1-2, with TRBD1 matching over 7 bases. CDR3 length: 13 residues. Germline CDR1 and CDR2: SNHLY and FYNNEI. V was pared by 10 bases and J by 4 bases, with 9 bases of the junction left unmatched. The CDR3 nucleotides read TGTGCCACCCACAGGGGTGAGGGCTATGGCTACACCTTC. Its translation is CATHRGEGYGYTF.

CDR3 sequence (DNA): TGTGCCAGCAGCGCCCGGAGGGGAGACGAGCAGTACTTC. Its translation is CASSARRGDEQYF. The chain recombines TRBV7-9 with TRBJ2-7, with D maybe TRBD2 (6 bases). Germline-derived CDR1 and CDR2 are SEHNR and FQNEAQ (reference sequence). This CDR3 contains 13 residues. Trimming took off 5 bases at V and 5 bases at J, with 13 bases between the two ends. The variable domain in full, completed from reference TRBV7-9 and TRBJ2-7, reads DTGVSQNPRHKITKRGQNVTFRCDPISEHNRLYWYRQTLGQGPEFLTYFQNEAQLEKSRLLSDRFSAERPKGSFSTLEIQRTEQGDSAMYLCASSARRGDEQYFGPGTRLTVT.

V and J are TRBV9 and TRBJ1-1; D gene uncertain. The CDR3 runs 13 residues. The ends were cut back, 1 base at V and 1 base at J, with 5 bases in the middle. Per the germline V gene, CDR1 is SGDLS and CDR2 is YYNGEE. As DNA, the CDR3 is TGTGCCAGCAGCGTACGGACGAACACTGAAGCTTTCTTT. It specifies CASSVRTNTEAFF. Combining the CDR3 with reference TRBV9 and TRBJ1-1 gives the whole variable domain DSGVTQTPKHLITATGQRVTLRCSPRSGDLSVYWYQQSLDQGLQFLIQYYNGEERAKGNILERFSAQQFPDLHSELNLSSLELGDSALYFCASSVRTNTEAFFGQGTRLTVV.

This chain links TRBV6-5 with TRBJ1-2; D gene unclear. V shed 2 bases and J shed 5 bases, with 18 bases lying between them. The CDR3 spans 16 residues. Germline CDR1 MNHEY, CDR2 SVGAGI. CDR3 nucleotides: TGTGCCAGCAGTTACGCTCTAGGCAGGTTGGGGTATGGCTACACCTTC. Translated: CASSYALGRLGYGYTF.